Each of the 7 T cell receptor beta chains below was sequenced from the same sample in a study of T cell responses to AZD1222 COVID-19 vaccine. Data came from immunoSEQ multiplex PCR; TCRdb stores just in-frame clones and leaves some out. The sample lists some 100,000 clones, less than 90% occurring once. Material: peripheral blood, obtained on day 0 of AZD1222 vaccination. Receptor source: an adult in good health.

The rearrangement uses TRBV6-5 and TRBJ2-3, with D unclear. V shed 0 bases and J shed 0 bases, with 10 bases lying between them. The CDR3 length is 16 residues. CDR1 is MNHEY, CDR2 SVGAGI, per germline. The CDR3 DNA sequence: TGTGCCAGCAGTTACTCGTTCGGGTGGAGCACAGATACGCAGTATTTT. Protein: CASSYSFGWSTDTQYF.

This clone has a single count. The rearrangement joins TRBV11-3 to TRBJ1-5; D is perhaps TRBD1 (5 bases). The CDR3 covers 12 residues. Germline loops: CDR1 SGHNT, CDR2 YENEEA. Trimming pared 6 bases from V and 6 bases from J, leaving 9 bases between. CDR3 bases: TGTGCCAGCAGTGAGGGGACTCAGCCCCAGCATTTT. Translating it yields CASSEGTQPQHF.

The chain joins TRBV19 to TRBJ1-3, with a tentative D call TRBD1 (6 bases). V was pared by 6 bases and J by 7 bases, with 16 bases between. The germline CDR1 and CDR2 sequences are LNHDA and SQIVND (reference sequence). The CDR3 runs to 14 residues. The CDR3 here is CASRRETGGNTIYF. CDR3 bases: TGTGCCAGTAGACGGGAGACAGGAGGGAACACCATATATTTT.

This clone was picked up many times. V and J are TRBV30 and TRBJ2-7; tentative D call: TRBD1 (6 bases). This CDR3 region has 15 residues. Germline V CDR1 and CDR2: GTSNPN, SVGIG (reference sequence). V was pared by 4 bases and J by 1 base, with 17 bases between. In nucleotides, the CDR3 is TGTGCCTGGAATCCTCCTACAGGGCTTTCCTACGAGCAGTACTTC. Its protein product is CAWNPPTGLSYEQYF.

The chain couples TRBV2 to TRBJ1-2; D remains ambiguous. The V gene's germline CDR1 is SNHLY and CDR2 FYNNEI. This CDR3 comprises 11 residues. The ends were cut back, 6 bases at V and 6 bases at J, with 8 bases in the middle. CDR3 residues: CASSERDGYTF. CDR3 DNA sequence: TGTGCCAGCAGCGAAAGAGATGGCTACACCTTC.

The sample holds a few counts of this clone. The V call is TRBV5-4, the J call TRBJ1-3; no reliable D call. The CDR3 consists of 15 residues. The V end lost 4 bases, the J end lost 0 bases, and 11 bases lay between the germline ends. Germline lookup yields CDR1 SGHNT and CDR2 YYREEE (reference sequence). CDR3 in amino acids: CASSPAGDSGNTIYF. In DNA, the CDR3 is TGTGCCAGCAGCCCTGCAGGTGACTCTGGAAACACCATATATTTT.

The V and J genes are TRBV2 and TRBJ2-7; no definite D call. The V and J ends lost 7 bases and 2 bases respectively, with 9 bases between them. Germline V lookup: CDR1 SNHLY, CDR2 FYNNEI. This CDR3 comprises 12 residues. The CDR3 DNA sequence: TGTGCCAGCAAGACCATCGCCTACGAGCAGTACTTC. It specifies CASKTIAYEQYF.